The 5 T cell receptor beta chains in this list originate from one sample, sequenced in a study of T cells in Graves' hyperthyroidism and ophthalmopathy. RNA transcripts gave rise to amplified TCR beta CDR3 regions. Primed by the HTBI set, a first-round RT-PCR was run on the TCR CDR3. TCRdb independently ran MiXCR on the multiplex PCR reads; one entry per CDR3 protein. The sample consists of approximately 610,000 distinct CDR3 sequences, roughly 15% of them appearing once. Material for sequencing was blood. These receptors were collected from a woman in her thirties or forties with Graves' ophthalmopathy.

This clonotype was seen ten or more times. The CDR3 end shows no conserved phenylalanine or tryptophan, and so a read error is likely. The CDR3 DNA reads TGTGCCAGCAGCTTATCTTCTTCCGGGGAGCTGTTTTCT. Its protein product is CASSLSSSGELFS. This rearrangement joins TRBV11-1 to TRBJ2-2; D is unclear. Trimming took off 2 bases at V and 6 bases at J, with 7 bases between the two ends. This CDR3 region has 13 residues. CDR1 and CDR2 (germline): SGHAT, FQDESV (reference sequence).

J is TRBJ2-2 and V is TRBV28, with D possibly being TRBD2 (7 bases). Germline values: CDR1 MDHEN, CDR2 SYDVKM. V dropped 9 bases and J dropped 1 base, with 18 bases sitting between them. The CDR3 is 16 amino acids. The CDR3 region has the DNA TGTGCCAGGGCGCTGAGAGCGGGACAGAACACCGGGGAGCTGTTTTTT. Residues: CARALRAGQNTGELFF.

This clonotype was counted many times. The chain is built from TRBV6-5 and TRBJ1-2, with D unclear. V lost 2 bases and J 3 bases, leaving 19 bases between the germline ends. CDR1 and CDR2 from the germline V gene are MNHEY and SVGAGI. This CDR3 contains 17 residues. The CDR3 region is CASSYGMGALVDYGYTF. The DNA of the CDR3 is TGTGCCAGCAGTTACGGGATGGGAGCCCTTGTCGACTATGGCTACACCTTC.

There are a few counts of this clonotype. This chain links TRBV4-3 with TRBJ2-7; the match to TRBD1 covers 9 bases. CDR3 length equals 13 residues. CDR1 is LGHNA, CDR2 YSLEER, per germline. V shed 8 bases, J shed 5 bases, and the junction held 7 bases outside the gene matches. The CDR3 nucleotides read TGCGCCAGCTGGGACAGGGAGTACCACGAGCAGTACTTC. This sequence encodes CASWDREYHEQYF.

At least ten counts were recorded for this clonotype. The rearrangement links TRBV7-9 to TRBJ2-7; 7 bases match TRBD2. The germline V gene encodes CDR1 SEHNR and CDR2 FQNEAQ (reference sequence). The J segment lost 2 bases and the V segment lost 5 bases, leaving 6 bases of the junction unmatched. The CDR3 contains 14 residues. CDR3 sequence: CASSLSTSAYEQYF. The CDR3 DNA follows: TGTGCCAGCAGCCTTAGCACTAGCGCCTACGAGCAGTACTTC. Drawing the rest from reference TRBV7-9 and TRBJ2-7, the complete variable domain is DTGVSQNPRHKITKRGQNVTFRCDPISEHNRLYWYRQTLGQGPEFLTYFQNEAQLEKSRLLSDRFSAERPKGSFSTLEIQRTEQGDSAMYLCASSLSTSAYEQYFGPGTRLTVT.